This TCR beta chain was captured in a study of blood T cell repertoires in COVID-19. Study as a whole: PBMCs, B-cell-depleted T cells, or T cells were the source of the cDNA or gDNA that made up the material.

In its sample, this clone was seen a few times. At the DNA level, this CDR3 is encoded by other sequences in the same sample as well. In the original analysis: Estimation of nucleated cell counts relied on the amplification of reference gene primers. Produced via immunoSEQ multiplex PCR; TCRdb's table is partial and in-frame only. D and trimming were read from the DNA, whereas the V and J calls and clone size are those reported in that table. The repertoire has approximately 350,000 clones, 85% to 90% of them found once; the top ten carry over 6%. The length of the CDR3 is 14 residues. Trimming shortened V by 4 bases and J by 0 bases, and 8 bases separated the two germline ends. Looked up from germline, CDR1 is KGHDR and CDR2 is SFDVKD.

The chain carries TRBV24-1 and TRBJ1-2; D is perhaps TRBD1 (5 bases). The sample consisted of peripheral blood. This TCR came from a woman between 50 and 59 years old with COVID-19, enrolled during active disease. This CDR3 reads CATSDPTANYGYTF. The CDR3 DNA is TGTGCCACCAGTGACCCGACAGCTAACTATGGCTACACCTTC.